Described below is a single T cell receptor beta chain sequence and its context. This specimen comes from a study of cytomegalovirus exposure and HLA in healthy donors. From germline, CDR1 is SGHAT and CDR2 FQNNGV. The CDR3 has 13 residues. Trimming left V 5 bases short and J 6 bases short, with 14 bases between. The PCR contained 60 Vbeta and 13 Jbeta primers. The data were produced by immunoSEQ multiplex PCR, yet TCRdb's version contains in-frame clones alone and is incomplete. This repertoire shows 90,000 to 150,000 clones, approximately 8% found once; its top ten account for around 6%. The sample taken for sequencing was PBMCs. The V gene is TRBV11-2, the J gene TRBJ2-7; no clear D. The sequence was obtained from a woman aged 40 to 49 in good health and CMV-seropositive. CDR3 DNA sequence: TGTGCCAGCAGCGTCGTTTCTAAGAGCGAGCAGTACTTC. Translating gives CASSVVSKSEQYF.